This T cell receptor (beta chain) emerged from a study of vaccination and CD4 T cells after COVID-19. Whole-study context: Each post-COVID sample was drawn after diagnosis, and the median interval was roughly 100 days (range 35 to 161). Each of the control cultures got a CEFX pool, an HIV-1 Nef pool, or no peptide.

Trimming cost V 5 bases and J 2 bases; bases outside gene matches: 14. CDR3 size: 17 residues. CDR1 and CDR2 from the germline V gene are SGHTA and FQGTGA. To note about this clonotype: As yet, its antigen is unknown.

Cultured CD4+ T cell DNA was sequenced using the Oncomine TCR Beta short-read assay. TCRdb reanalysed the PCR reads using MiXCR and keeps one entry per CDR3 protein. The data show under 25,000 distinct CDR3 sequences, with roughly 47% seen just once and 26% held by the top ten. Sample treatment: approximately 10-day PBMC culture with coronavirus spike peptide pools or control peptides (ViraFEST assay). For ViraFEST, peptide pools expanded antigen-specific T cells, after which the TCRs were sequenced. The chain uses TRBV7-3 and TRBJ2-7; TRBD2 matches at 8 bases. The source of this sequence is a human donor who had recovered from COVID-19. Specimen: CD4+ T cells from blood, cultured in vitro, collected before SARS-CoV-2 vaccination. CDR3 DNA sequence: TGTGCCAGCAGCCCACCCGAGCGAGCGGGAGTCCCCTACGAGCAGTACTTC. Translation gives CASSPPERAGVPYEQYF.